The sequence of this TCR beta chain was determined in a study of blood T cells in healthy people across ages (dated by TCRdb to about 2015). About the full investigation: In model experiments, roughly one uniquely barcoded TCR beta cDNA molecule per two T cells was captured by template switching. The study measured age-related changes in TCR beta repertoire diversity using deep sequencing normalized with unique cDNA molecular identifiers. The donors were divided into four age groups: young (average around 17 years), middle-aged (roughly 42), aged (approximately 62) and long-lived (82). To avoid experimental bias, donors of different ages were distributed randomly across sequencing lanes. For two donors (one aged 18 to 29 and one aged 80 or older), the study analyzed two additional independent replicas of 1 million unique cDNA reads from the same blood draw.

On this clonotype: Its antigen remains undetermined. Nothing much larger sits one base from this clone, and base qualities are not available.

Overall study outcomes, separate from this receptor: Observed TCR beta diversity correlated strongly with the percentage of naive T cells measured by flow cytometry. Since profiling was done on bulk unsorted PBMCs, naive and antigen-experienced compartments could not be conclusively compared. Donor CMV infection status was unknown, potentially confounding age-related changes in expanded clonotypes. Estimates of total diversity from one million sequenced T cells were regarded as lower bounds and underestimates. Compared with the aged group, the long-lived group had more naive CD4+ T cells, fewer expanded clones and increased TCR diversity, suggesting age selection. As age increased, observed TCR beta diversity per million T cells dropped in a roughly linear way, and a significant reduction was already evident by age about 36.

Taken from cysteine to phenylalanine, the CDR3 has 13 residues. The entry retains the CDR3 DNA only, 39 bases that are in frame from base 1. Trimming takes 6 bases from V and 3 bases from J, and the germline ends sit 14 bases apart. In the germline V gene (reference sequence), CDR1 corresponds to DFQATT and CDR2 to SNEGSKA. Donors were roughly 40 systemically healthy Caucasian individuals from Russia aged roughly 6 to 90 years. Each donor gave 8 to 10 milliliters of peripheral blood, collected into EDTA-treated Vacutainer tubes. PBMCs were isolated by Ficoll-Paque density-gradient centrifugation, with at least 7 million obtained per sample. Total RNA, at least 6 micrograms per sample, was extracted from PBMCs with Trizol reagent. For every donor, flow cytometry on a PBMC aliquot measured the percentage of naive CD45RAhigh/CD27high T cells. Receptor libraries were prepared by 5' RACE. Sequencing took place on an Illumina HiSeq 2500. A second PCR of roughly 6 to 11 cycles was performed with a sample-barcoded 5' primer and a J-beta primer mix. A unique molecular identifier was introduced onto each TCR beta cDNA molecule by a template-switch 5' adaptor carrying 12 random nucleotides. Each sample yielded at least 3 million CDR3-containing paired-end reads. All of the RNA was converted into first-strand cDNA using the Mint cDNA synthesis kit, with a TRBC-specific oligonucleotide serving as the primer. Following uracil-DNA glycosylase treatment, all cDNA underwent a first 18-cycle PCR with the universal primers M1SS and BC2_uni_R. On the authors' methods: Each sample was normalized by randomly selecting 1 million high-quality reads, each carrying a distinct molecular identifier. Instead of being binned into consensus sequences, reads with shared molecular identifiers were discarded. MiTCR, run with a Q25 quality threshold and the strictest error-elimination algorithm, handled CDR3 identification, clonotype clustering and error correction. A nonparametric unseen species model with Euler transformation was used to estimate lower-bound total TCR beta diversity. The raw public data were reprocessed by TCRdb itself: fastp quality trimming at Q25, MiXCR clonotype calling, in-frame beta chains only. Rows are combined by CDR3 protein, so each entry shows the most common genes and DNA. TCRdb's processing, not the authors' own work, is the source of the V and J calls. Recorded for this sample are under 2 million distinct CDR3 sequences; roughly 32% of them occurred a single time. Around 11% of the sample rests with the top ten.

The clonotype was recovered from a woman aged 25 to 39 in good health. What was sequenced was blood. The receptor chain draws on TRBV20-1 and TRBJ1-1, with the D gene call left open. The DNA sequence follows: TGCAGTGCGGAGGCAGATAGGGACACTGAAGCTTTCTTT. The translation is CSAEADRDTEAFF.